Only a few counts were recorded for the clone carrying this TCR beta chain. This sample was included in a study of blood T cells in healthy people across ages. A second PCR, run for about 7 to 12 cycles, used a sample-barcoded 5' primer plus a J-beta primer mix. TCRdb called the 5' RACE reads again in MiXCR, with one record for every CDR3 protein. In the table there are about 2 million distinct CDR3 sequences, just under 50% of which are singletons. Trimming pared 4 bases from V and 2 bases from J, leaving 15 bases between. The CDR3 runs 15 residues. CDR1 is SGHTA and CDR2 is FQGNSA in the germline V gene. Per sample, a minimum of 6.5 million PBMCs were isolated.

Material: blood. This receptor was identified in a woman in her 40s in good health. V is TRBV7-2 and J is TRBJ2-7; D tentatively reads TRBD1 or TRBD2 (6 bases each). CDR3 region: CASSSRRDTTYEQYF. The CDR3 DNA is TGTGCCAGCAGCTCCCGGAGGGACACCACCTACGAGCAGTACTTC.